The subject of this entry is one T cell receptor (beta chain). The data were obtained in a study of CD8 T cells in Susac syndrome. Germline lookup yields CDR1 LGHDT and CDR2 YNNKEL (reference sequence). This CDR3 has 13 residues. With 0 bases removed from V and 5 bases from J, the gap between germline ends came to 6 bases. The RNA input was about 0.45 to 1 ug, and it was reverse transcribed with random hexamers. Each CDR3 protein is one row after TCRdb ran MiXCR on the immunoSEQ multiplex PCR reads. Among about 300,000 distinct CDR3 sequences listed, approximately 90% were seen once. The chain recombines TRBV3-1 with TRBJ2-3, with a possible D match to TRBD1 (6 bases). The sample was CD8+ T cells from PBMCs. The clonotype was recovered from a human donor with multiple sclerosis. The chain's CDR3 is CASSQEGGDTQYF. In nucleotides, the CDR3 is TGTGCCAGCAGCCAAGAAGGGGGAGATACGCAGTATTTT.